This T cell receptor beta chain was profiled in a study of T-cell memory formation after mild COVID-19. TCRdb itself ran the 5' RACE reads through MiXCR, one entry per CDR3 protein. The data show more than 250,000 distinct CDR3 sequences, around 16% seen once. V was trimmed by 2 bases and J by 0 bases, leaving 7 bases between them. Germline V CDR1 and CDR2: DFQATT, SNEGSKA (reference sequence). This CDR3 has 13 residues. This clonotype was found a few times. Antigen specificity is unknown. Broader study findings: Clones that shrank (day 15 to 85) were balanced CD4/CD8, whereas later expanders leaned CD4+. Those CD4+ clones that contracted were mainly in CM and EM (CD8+ ones in EMRA).

The sequence came from a man younger than 35 who had mild COVID-19 (a few samples of this study predate the infection). Cell type and time point are not known. The chain uses TRBV20-1 and TRBJ1-1; no firm D call. Sequences were obtained from PBMCs or a T cell subset sorted from them (not recorded which). In DNA form, the CDR3 reads TGCAGTGCTAGAAAGGACCTGAACACTGAAGCTTTCTTT. It specifies CSARKDLNTEAFF.